The T cell receptor (beta chain) described here comes from a study of monozygotic twins with inflammatory bowel disease. The CDR3 loop spans 15 amino acids. CDR1 and CDR2 (germline): SGHRS, YFSETQ. Every TCR library consumed around 4,000 ng of total RNA. Two nested PCRs, of around 15 and 10 cycles, processed TCRalpha and TCRbeta cDNA. TCRdb reprocessed the 5' RACE reads; each CDR3 protein has one entry and no DNA is given. This table lists approximately 400,000 distinct CDR3 sequences. Study results and caveats: Other individuals had fewer clonotypes in common with IBD patients than with healthy twins, especially with disease activity. Limited statistical power may explain no repertoire similarity difference between concordant and discordant twins.

Details on this clonotype: Its specificity is unknown.

V and J are TRBV5-1 and TRBJ1-1; as DNA is missing, the TRBD1 call by TCRdb cannot be tested. The sample consisted of blood. This clonotype was sampled from a human donor with ulcerative colitis or Crohn's disease, or a healthy co-twin of an affected twin (not recorded which). CDR3: CASSLDGPGSTEAFF.